The subject of this entry is one TCR beta chain. The target of this receptor is not known. The CDR3 end shows no conserved phenylalanine or tryptophan, and so a read error is likely. This entry is derived from a study of blood T cells in healthy people across ages (dated by TCRdb to 2015 to 2017). Turning to the overall study: In model experiments, roughly one uniquely barcoded TCR beta cDNA molecule per two T cells was captured by template switching. Using deep sequencing normalized with unique cDNA molecular identifiers, the study measured how TCR beta repertoire diversity changes with age. The donors were divided into four age groups: young (average approximately 16 years), middle-aged (approximately 39), aged (about 62) and long-lived (about 79). To avoid experimental bias, donors of different ages were distributed randomly across sequencing lanes. Using the same blood draw, the study looked at two additional independent replicas of 1 million unique cDNA reads for two donors, one aged 18 to 30 and the other aged 80 or older.

Donors were 40 or so systemically healthy Caucasian individuals from Russia aged roughly 6 to 100 years. Each donor gave around 9 milliliters of peripheral blood, collected into EDTA-treated Vacutainer tubes. Ficoll-Paque density-gradient centrifugation was used to isolate PBMCs, with at least 7 million obtained per sample. Trizol reagent was used to extract total RNA from PBMCs, with at least 5 micrograms per sample. The percentages of naive CD45RAhigh/CD27high T cells were determined by flow cytometry on a PBMC aliquot from every donor. What the research found in general, with its limitations: As age increased, observed TCR beta diversity per million T cells dropped in a roughly linear way, and a significant reduction was already evident by age 40. Compared with the aged group, the long-lived group had more naive CD4+ T cells, fewer expanded clones and increased TCR diversity, a pattern suggesting age selection. Observed TCR beta diversity correlated strongly with the percentage of naive T cells measured by flow cytometry. Estimates of total diversity from one million sequenced T cells were regarded as lower bounds and underestimates. Since profiling was done on bulk unsorted PBMCs, naive and antigen-experienced compartments could not be conclusively compared. Because donor CMV infection status was unknown, age-related changes in expanded clonotypes were potentially confounded.

Receptors were amplified or captured by 5' RACE. The reads were generated on an Illumina HiSeq 2500. A second PCR of roughly 7 to 12 cycles was performed with a sample-barcoded 5' primer and a J-beta primer mix. A unique molecular identifier was introduced onto each TCR beta cDNA molecule by a template-switch 5' adaptor carrying 12 random nucleotides. Each sample yielded at least 2.5 million CDR3-containing paired-end reads. First-strand cDNA was synthesized from all RNA with the Mint cDNA synthesis kit, primed by a TRBC-specific oligonucleotide. All cDNA was treated with uracil-DNA glycosylase and then went through a first 18-cycle PCR with the universal primers M1SS and BC2_uni_R. Under the source paper's analysis protocol: Normalization of each sample was performed by random selection of 1 million high-quality reads, each carrying a distinct molecular identifier. Reads with shared molecular identifiers were discarded instead of being binned into consensus sequences. MiTCR, set to a Q25 quality threshold and the strictest error-elimination algorithm, was used for CDR3 identification, clonotype clustering and error correction. Lower-bound total TCR beta diversity was estimated with a nonparametric unseen species model using Euler transformation. TCRdb trimmed the raw reads at Q25, called clones with MiXCR and kept productive beta chains. Each record represents a unique CDR3 protein, reported with the most common genes and DNA among its rows. It is TCRdb's table, rather than the study itself, that gives the V and J calls and clone size. This sample lists almost 300,000 distinct CDR3 sequences; around 29% were detected once. The top ten constitute roughly 28% of the sample.

From its first to its last residue, the CDR3 has 14 amino acids. The retained sequence is limited to the CDR3, 42 bases, with the frame set at the first base. The germline V gene specifies SGHRS as CDR1 and YFSETQ as CDR2. Compared with germline, V lacks 4 bases and J lacks 2 bases; bases without a gene match: 6. Rearrangement joined TRBV5-1 to TRBJ2-7; 7 central bases correspond to TRBD2. The sequencing input was blood. The sequence derives from a woman in her sixties or seventies in good health. The base sequence is TGCGCCAGCAGCGAAACTAGCGTCCCCTACGAGCAGTACCTC. This codes for CASSETSVPYEQYL.